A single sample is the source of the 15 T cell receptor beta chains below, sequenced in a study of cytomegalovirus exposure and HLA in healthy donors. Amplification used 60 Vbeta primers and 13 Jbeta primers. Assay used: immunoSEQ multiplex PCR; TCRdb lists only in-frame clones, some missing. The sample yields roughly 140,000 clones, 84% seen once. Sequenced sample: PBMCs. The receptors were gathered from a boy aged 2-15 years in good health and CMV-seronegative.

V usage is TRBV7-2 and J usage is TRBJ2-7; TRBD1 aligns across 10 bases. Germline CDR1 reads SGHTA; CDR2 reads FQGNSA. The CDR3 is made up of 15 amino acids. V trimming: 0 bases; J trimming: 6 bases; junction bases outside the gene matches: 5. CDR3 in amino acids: CASSLAGTGASEQYF. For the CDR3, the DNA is TGTGCCAGCAGCTTAGCCGGGACAGGGGCTTCCGAGCAGTACTTC.

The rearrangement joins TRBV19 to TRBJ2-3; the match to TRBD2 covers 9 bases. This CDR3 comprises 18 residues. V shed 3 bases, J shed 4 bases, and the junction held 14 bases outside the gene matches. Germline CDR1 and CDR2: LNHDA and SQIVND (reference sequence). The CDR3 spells CASSMVAGGPQAADTQYF. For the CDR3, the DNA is TGTGCCAGTAGTATGGTGGCGGGAGGGCCGCAAGCAGCAGATACGCAGTATTTT.

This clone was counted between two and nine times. CDR3 sequence: CASTRLAGTTYEQYF. The CDR3 region has the DNA TGTGCCAGCACCAGACTAGCGGGCACTACCTACGAGCAGTACTTC. This chain joins TRBV6-1 and TRBJ2-7; TRBD2 aligns across 10 bases. Germline trimming cut 7 bases from V and 2 bases from J; bases unmatched to any gene: 8. The CDR3 totals 15 residues. Germline CDR1 reads MNHNS; CDR2 reads SASEGT.

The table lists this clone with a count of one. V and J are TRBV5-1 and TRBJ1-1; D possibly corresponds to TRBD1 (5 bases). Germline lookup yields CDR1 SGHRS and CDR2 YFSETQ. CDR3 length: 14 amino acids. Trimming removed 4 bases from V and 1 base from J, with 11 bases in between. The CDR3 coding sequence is TGCGCCAGCAGCCAGTTGGGGGGGAACACTGAAGCTTTCTTT. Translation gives CASSQLGGNTEAFF.

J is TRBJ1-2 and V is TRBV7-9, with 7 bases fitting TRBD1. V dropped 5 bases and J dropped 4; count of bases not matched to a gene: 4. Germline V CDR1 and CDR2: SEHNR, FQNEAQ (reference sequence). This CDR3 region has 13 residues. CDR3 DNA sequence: TGTGCCAGCAGCCGACAGGGAGTCTATGGCTACACCTTC. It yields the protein CASSRQGVYGYTF. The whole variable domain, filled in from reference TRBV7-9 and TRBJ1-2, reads DTGVSQNPRHKITKRGQNVTFRCDPISEHNRLYWYRQTLGQGPEFLTYFQNEAQLEKSRLLSDRFSAERPKGSFSTLEIQRTEQGDSAMYLCASSRQGVYGYTFGSGTRLTVV.

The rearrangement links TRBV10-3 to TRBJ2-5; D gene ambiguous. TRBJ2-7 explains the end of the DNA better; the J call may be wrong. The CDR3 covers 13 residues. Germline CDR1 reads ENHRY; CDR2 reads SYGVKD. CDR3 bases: TGTGCCATCAGTGAGTCATCACACTACGAGCAGTACTTC. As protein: CAISESSHYEQYF.

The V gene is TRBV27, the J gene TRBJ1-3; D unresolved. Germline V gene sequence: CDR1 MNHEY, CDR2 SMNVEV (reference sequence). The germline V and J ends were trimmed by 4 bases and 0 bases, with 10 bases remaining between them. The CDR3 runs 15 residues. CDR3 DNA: TGTGCCAGCAGTTCCCTAGTCGCCTCTGGAAACACCATATATTTT. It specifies CASSSLVASGNTIYF.

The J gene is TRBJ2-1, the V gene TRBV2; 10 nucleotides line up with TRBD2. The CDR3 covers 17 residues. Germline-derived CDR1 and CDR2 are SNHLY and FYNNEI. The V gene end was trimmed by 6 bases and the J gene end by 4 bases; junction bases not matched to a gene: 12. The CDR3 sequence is CASSARSSGSSYNEQFF. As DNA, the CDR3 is TGTGCCAGCAGCGCTAGATCTAGCGGGAGCTCTTACAATGAGCAGTTCTTC.

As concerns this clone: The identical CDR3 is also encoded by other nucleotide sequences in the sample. CDR3 amino acids: CASLGLAGGNSYNEQFF. CDR3 sequence (DNA): TGCGCCAGCCTGGGACTAGCGGGAGGAAACTCCTACAATGAGCAGTTCTTC. The rearrangement uses TRBV5-1 and TRBJ2-1, with 15 nucleotides matching TRBD2. CDR3 length: 17 residues. Trimming took 7 bases from V and 0 from J; bases not matched to a gene: 5. Germline lookup yields CDR1 SGHRS and CDR2 YFSETQ.

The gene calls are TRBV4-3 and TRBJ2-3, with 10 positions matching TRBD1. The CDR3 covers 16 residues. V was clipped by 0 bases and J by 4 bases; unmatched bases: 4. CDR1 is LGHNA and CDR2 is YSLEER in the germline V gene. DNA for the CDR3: TGCGCCAGCAGCCAAGATCCCGGGACAGGGGCAGATACGCAGTATTTT. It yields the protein CASSQDPGTGADTQYF.

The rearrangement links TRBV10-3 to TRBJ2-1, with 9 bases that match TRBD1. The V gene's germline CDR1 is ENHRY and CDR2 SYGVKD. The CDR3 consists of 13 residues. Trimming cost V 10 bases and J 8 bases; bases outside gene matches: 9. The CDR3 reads CASGQGSGDEQFF. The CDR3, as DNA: TGTGCCAGCGGACAGGGGTCTGGCGATGAGCAGTTCTTC.

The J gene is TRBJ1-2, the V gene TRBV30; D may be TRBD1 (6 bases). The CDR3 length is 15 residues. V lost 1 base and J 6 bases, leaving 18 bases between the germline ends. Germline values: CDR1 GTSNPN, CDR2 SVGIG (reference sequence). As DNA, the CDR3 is TGTGCCTGGAGTGCCCCCATGCAGGGGATGGATGGCTACACCTTC. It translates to CAWSAPMQGMDGYTF. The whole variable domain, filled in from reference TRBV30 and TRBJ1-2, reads SQTIHQWPATLVQPVGSPLSLECTVEGTSNPNLYWYRQAAGRGLQLLFYSVGIGQISSEVPQNLSASRPQDRQFILSSKKLLLSDSGFYLCAWSAPMQGMDGYTFGSGTRLTVV.

In DNA, the CDR3 is TGTGCCAGCAGCTTAGGGCCCGATTCACCCCTCCACTTT. This codes for CASSLGPDSPLHF. The chain couples TRBV11-3 to TRBJ1-6; the D is unclear. Per the germline V gene, CDR1 is SGHNT and CDR2 is YENEEA. Trimming stripped 1 base from V and 8 bases from J, with 6 bases between. CDR3 length: 13 amino acids.

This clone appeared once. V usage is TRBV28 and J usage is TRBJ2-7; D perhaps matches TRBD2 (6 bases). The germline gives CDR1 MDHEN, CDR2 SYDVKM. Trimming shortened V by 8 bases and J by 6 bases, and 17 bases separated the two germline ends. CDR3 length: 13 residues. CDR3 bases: TGTGCCAGCCAGCCTAGGGACTTCTCCGAGCAGTACTTC. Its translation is CASQPRDFSEQYF.

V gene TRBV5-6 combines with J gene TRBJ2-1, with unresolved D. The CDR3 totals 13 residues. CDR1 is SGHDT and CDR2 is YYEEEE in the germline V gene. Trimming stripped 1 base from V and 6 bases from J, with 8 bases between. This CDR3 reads CASSLPIANEQFF. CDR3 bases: TGTGCCAGCAGCTTGCCGATAGCCAATGAGCAGTTCTTC.